These 20 T cell receptor beta chains were sequenced from one sample in a study of T cells after yellow fever vaccination. TCRdb re-derived calls from the 5' RACE reads in MiXCR, one entry per CDR3 protein. The profile shows a few hundred thousand distinct CDR3 sequences, around 7.3% of them singletons. The sequenced sample was PBMCs, obtained more than 40 days after the first yellow fever vaccination. Receptors originate from a man aged 18 to 29 who received the YFV17D yellow fever vaccine.

This clonotype was seen many times. This rearrangement joins TRBV7-2 to TRBJ2-1, with TRBD1 identical over 12 bases. The V and J ends lost 1 base and 9 bases, in that order; junction bases with no gene match: 4. The CDR3 loop spans 15 amino acids. From germline, CDR1 is SGHTA and CDR2 FQGNSA. The CDR3 protein is CASSLGGTGGVEQFF. The CDR3 region has the DNA TGTGCCAGCAGCTTAGGCGGGACAGGGGGCGTTGAGCAGTTCTTC.

The chain has TRBV3-1 and TRBJ1-5; D is unresolved. The germline gives CDR1 LGHDT, CDR2 YNNKEL (reference sequence). Trimming left V 0 bases short and J 8 bases short, with 11 bases between. The CDR3 totals 14 residues. DNA of the CDR3: TGTGCCAGCAGCCAAGATCGGGGATGGGAGCCCCAGCATTTT. This encodes CASSQDRGWEPQHF.

This clonotype was seen ten or more times. The rearrangement joins TRBV7-9 to TRBJ1-2; D is undetermined. The CDR3 contains 13 residues. V was shortened by 5 bases and J by 6 bases, with 13 bases between the two germline ends. The germline V gene encodes CDR1 SEHNR and CDR2 FQNEAQ (reference sequence). The CDR3 DNA sequence: TGTGCCAGCAGCGCAGCAGCAGCGGATGGCTACACCTTC. Protein product: CASSAAAADGYTF.

The rearrangement links TRBV7-2 to TRBJ1-1; maybe TRBD1 (5 bases). Per the germline V gene, CDR1 is SGHTA and CDR2 is FQGNSA. This CDR3 has 15 amino acids. Trimming stripped 2 bases from V and 6 bases from J, with 16 bases between. The chain's CDR3 is CASSLMAGSLSEAFF. CDR3 coding DNA: TGTGCCAGCAGCTTAATGGCAGGGAGTTTATCTGAAGCTTTCTTT.

At least ten counts were recorded for this clonotype. J is TRBJ2-3 and V is TRBV12-3 or TRBV12-4; D gene unclear. The CDR3 runs to 15 residues. The V end was cut by 3 bases, the J end by 0 bases, with 10 bases between. The CDR3: CASSFRQLSTDTQYF. CDR3 nucleotide sequence: TGTGCCAGCAGTTTCCGTCAGCTAAGCACAGATACGCAGTATTTT.

This clonotype has a handful of counts. V and J are TRBV12-3 or TRBV12-4 and TRBJ2-1; 8 nucleotides line up with TRBD2. V lost 6 bases to trimming and J lost 4 bases; unmatched junction nucleotides: 8. CDR3 length equals 15 residues. Written as DNA, the CDR3 is TGTGCCAGCAGCTCCGGTATAGCGGGATACAATGAGCAGTTCTTC. Protein sequence: CASSSGIAGYNEQFF.

This clonotype was seen a few times. CDR3 sequence (DNA): TGTGCCAGCAGCCAAGTGGGGGTCAACTATGGCTACACCTTC. Protein: CASSQVGVNYGYTF. The chain links TRBV4-2 to TRBJ1-2, with a weak D call TRBD1 (5 bases). This CDR3 is built from 14 residues. CDR1 LGHNA and CDR2 YNFKEQ come from the germline V gene. V was trimmed by 1 base and J by 2 bases, leaving 8 bases between them.

This clonotype was detected a few times. CDR3 loop: CASKQPLKGEQYV. In DNA form, the CDR3 reads TGTGCCAGTAAACAACCCCTTAAGGGCGAGCAGTACGTC. This rearrangement joins TRBV28 to TRBJ2-7, with unresolved D. Trimming cost V 9 bases and J 6 bases, with 18 bases left between them. Germline V gene sequence: CDR1 MDHEN, CDR2 SYDVKM. The CDR3 is 13 amino acids.

This chain links TRBV7-9 with TRBJ1-2; D might be TRBD1 (6 bases). The CDR3 runs 17 residues. The germline gives CDR1 SEHNR, CDR2 FQNEAQ (reference sequence). Trimming left V 5 bases short and J 0 bases short, with 19 bases between. The CDR3 loop is CASSPRNPGQANYGYTF. CDR3 DNA: TGTGCCAGCAGCCCGCGAAACCCGGGACAAGCTAACTATGGCTACACCTTC.

This clonotype was counted ten times or more. The chain couples TRBV5-1 to TRBJ1-2, with D perhaps matching TRBD1 (6 bases). The V gene's germline CDR1 is SGHRS and CDR2 YFSETQ. V was shortened by 0 bases and J by 0 bases, with 12 bases between the two germline ends. The CDR3 sequence is 16 residues long. The CDR3 DNA sequence: TGCGCCAGCAGCTTGGCCGGGACACATCCTAACTATGGCTACACCTTC. Protein sequence: CASSLAGTHPNYGYTF.

This clonotype showed up just a few times. CDR3 amino acids: CSATRGASYEQYF. The CDR3 DNA is TGCAGTGCCACCAGGGGGGCGTCCTACGAGCAGTACTTC. V usage is TRBV20-1 and J usage is TRBJ2-7; perhaps TRBD1 as D (7 bases). Germline V gene lookup returns CDR1 DFQATT and CDR2 SNEGSKA (reference sequence). Between the trimmed V and J ends, which lost 6 bases and 1 base, there was a span of 13 bases. This CDR3 contains 13 residues.

This clonotype was counted between two and nine times. This chain uses TRBV18 with TRBJ2-3, with 9 nucleotides matching TRBD2. The CDR3 is 17 residues long. The germline V gene has CDR1 KGHSH and CDR2 LQKENI. With 2 bases clipped from V and 2 bases from J, the junction kept 8 bases outside the gene matches. The CDR3 DNA reads TGTGCCAGCTCACCAATGGAAGCGGGGGGAACCACAGATACGCAGTATTTT. Protein sequence: CASSPMEAGGTTDTQYF.

This clonotype was found a few times. This chain links TRBV9 with TRBJ1-5; 7 bases fit TRBD1. The germline gives CDR1 SGDLS, CDR2 YYNGEE. V lost 0 bases to trimming and J lost 3 bases; unmatched junction nucleotides: 3. This CDR3 comprises 15 residues. The CDR3 bases are TGTGCCAGCAGCGTAGGACAGGGATCCAATCAGCCCCAGCATTTT. It translates to CASSVGQGSNQPQHF.

This chain links TRBV5-1 with TRBJ1-1; the D gene is possibly TRBD1 (6 bases). The CDR3 length is 17 residues. Germline V gives CDR1 SGHRS, CDR2 YFSETQ. The V and J ends lost 6 bases and 0 bases respectively, with 21 bases between them. The CDR3 is CASIPGGGGHLNTEAFF. The CDR3 DNA is TGCGCCAGCATTCCAGGTGGAGGGGGGCATCTGAACACTGAAGCTTTCTTT. The variable domain in full, completed from reference TRBV5-1 and TRBJ1-1, reads KAGVTQTPRYLIKTRGQQVTLSCSPISGHRSVSWYQQTPGQGLQFLFEYFSETQRNKGNFPGRFSGRQFSNSRSEMNVSTLELGDSALYLCASIPGGGGHLNTEAFFGQGTRLTVV.

This clonotype was recorded many times. The chain recombines TRBV5-1 with TRBJ1-1; a possible D gene is TRBD1 (6 bases). The CDR3 extends over 16 amino acids. The V and J ends lost 5 bases and 0 bases respectively, with 17 bases between them. Germline-derived CDR1 and CDR2 are SGHRS and YFSETQ. In DNA, the CDR3 is TGCGCCAGCAGGACAGTTTTTCGGGACATGAACACTGAAGCTTTCTTT. This translates into CASRTVFRDMNTEAFF.

The genes are TRBV6-2 or TRBV6-3 and TRBJ2-3; 10 positions match TRBD2. Germline values: CDR1 MNHEY, CDR2 SVGEGT. This CDR3 contains 13 residues. The trim removed 7 bases at V and 7 bases at J, leaving 5 bases unmatched. CDR3 residues: CASTTSGSHTQYF. CDR3 coding DNA: TGTGCCAGCACGACTAGCGGGTCACATACGCAGTATTTT.

This clonotype has only a few counts. The chain is built from TRBV7-8 and TRBJ2-5; D is perhaps TRBD2 (6 bases). Trimming pared 5 bases from V and 0 bases from J, leaving 16 bases between. The CDR3 is made up of 16 amino acids. Germline V gives CDR1 SGHVS, CDR2 FQNEAQ. The CDR3 sequence is CASSLLAATNQETQYF. The CDR3 region has the DNA TGTGCCAGCAGCCTCTTAGCGGCTACCAACCAAGAGACCCAGTACTTC.

This clonotype was recorded a few times. The V gene is TRBV6-5, the J gene TRBJ1-3; 7 bases line up with TRBD1. Per the germline V gene, CDR1 is MNHEY and CDR2 is SVGAGI. Germline trimming cut 2 bases from V and 8 bases from J; bases unmatched to any gene: 9. The CDR3 length is 15 residues. CDR3 amino acids: CASSYRDRARDTIYF. CDR3 coding DNA: TGTGCCAGCAGTTACCGCGACAGGGCGAGGGACACCATATATTTT.

This chain joins TRBV5-1 and TRBJ2-7, with 11 bases identical to TRBD2. Germline-derived CDR1 and CDR2 are SGHRS and YFSETQ. V was pared by 4 bases and J by 3 bases, with 0 bases of the junction left unmatched. The CDR3 sequence is 13 residues long. CDR3 coding DNA: TGCGCCAGCAGCGGGACTAGCGGCTACGAGCAGTACTTC. It specifies CASSGTSGYEQYF.

This clonotype was counted at least ten times. The chain carries TRBV12-3 or TRBV12-4 and TRBJ1-5; D not certain. The CDR3 totals 15 residues. Trimming took off 3 bases at V and 0 bases at J, with 9 bases between the two ends. The CDR3 loop reads CASSFYEYSNQPQHF. The CDR3 DNA sequence: TGTGCCAGCAGTTTTTACGAGTATAGCAATCAGCCCCAGCATTTT.